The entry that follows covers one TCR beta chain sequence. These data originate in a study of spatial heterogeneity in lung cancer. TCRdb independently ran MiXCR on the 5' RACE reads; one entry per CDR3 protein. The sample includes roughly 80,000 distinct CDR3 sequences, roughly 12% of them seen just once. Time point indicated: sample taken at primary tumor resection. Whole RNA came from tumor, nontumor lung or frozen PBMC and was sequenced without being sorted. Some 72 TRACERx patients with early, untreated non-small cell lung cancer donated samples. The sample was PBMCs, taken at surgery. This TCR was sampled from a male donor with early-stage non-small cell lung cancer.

The CDR3 DNA reads TGTGCCACCAGCCCGCAGGTAGATCAGCCCCAGCATTTT. This codes for CATSPQVDQPQHF. V is TRBV15 and J is TRBJ1-5; unclear D gene. V shed 5 bases and J shed 5 bases, with 10 bases lying between them. This CDR3 comprises 13 residues. The germline CDR1 and CDR2 sequences are LNHNV and YYDKDF (reference sequence).